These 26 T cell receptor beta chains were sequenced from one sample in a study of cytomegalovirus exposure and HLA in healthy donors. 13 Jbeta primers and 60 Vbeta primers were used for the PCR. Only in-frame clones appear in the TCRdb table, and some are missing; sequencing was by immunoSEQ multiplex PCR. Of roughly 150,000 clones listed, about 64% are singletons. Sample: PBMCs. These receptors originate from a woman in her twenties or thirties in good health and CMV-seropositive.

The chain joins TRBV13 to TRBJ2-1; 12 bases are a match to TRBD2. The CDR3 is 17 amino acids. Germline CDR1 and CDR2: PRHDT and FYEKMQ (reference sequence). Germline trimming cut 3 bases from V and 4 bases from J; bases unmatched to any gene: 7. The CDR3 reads CASSFPSGRVKYNEQFF. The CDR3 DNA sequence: TGTGCCAGCAGCTTCCCTAGCGGGAGGGTCAAATACAATGAGCAGTTCTTC. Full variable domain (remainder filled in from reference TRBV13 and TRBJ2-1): AAGVIQSPRHLIKEKRETATLKCYPIPRHDTVYWYQQGPGQDPQFLISFYEKMQSDKGSIPDRFSAQQFSDYHSELNMSSLELGDSALYFCASSFPSGRVKYNEQFFGPGTRLTVL.

The CDR3 sequence is CASIYKRGPHTEAFF. Written as DNA, the CDR3 is TGTGCCAGCATCTACAAAAGAGGGCCTCACACTGAAGCTTTCTTT. This chain joins TRBV2 and TRBJ1-1; D call uncertain. Looked up from germline, CDR1 is SNHLY and CDR2 is FYNNEI. The length of the CDR3 is 15 residues. Between the trimmed V and J ends, which lost 7 bases and 3 bases, there was a span of 18 bases. Looking up the rest from reference TRBV2 and TRBJ1-1 gives the full variable domain: EPEVTQTPSHQVTQMGQEVILRCVPISNHLYFYWYRQILGQKVEFLVSFYNNEISEKSEIFDDQFSVERPDGSNFTLKIRSTKLEDSAMYFCASIYKRGPHTEAFFGQGTRLTVV.

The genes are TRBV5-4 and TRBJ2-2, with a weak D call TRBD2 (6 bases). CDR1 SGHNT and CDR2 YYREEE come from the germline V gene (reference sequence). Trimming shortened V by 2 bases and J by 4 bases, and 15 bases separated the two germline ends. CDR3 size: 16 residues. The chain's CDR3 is CASSFLYSGGTGELFF. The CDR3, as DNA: TGTGCCAGCAGCTTTCTGTATAGCGGAGGCACCGGGGAGCTGTTTTTT.

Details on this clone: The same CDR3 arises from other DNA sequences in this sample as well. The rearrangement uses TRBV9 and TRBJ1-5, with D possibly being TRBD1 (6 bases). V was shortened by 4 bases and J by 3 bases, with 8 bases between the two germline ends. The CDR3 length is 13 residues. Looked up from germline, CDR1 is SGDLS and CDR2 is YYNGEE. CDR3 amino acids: CASSRDTNQPQHF. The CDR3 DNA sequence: TGTGCCAGCAGCAGGGACACCAATCAGCCCCAGCATTTT. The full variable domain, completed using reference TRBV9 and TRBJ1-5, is DSGVTQTPKHLITATGQRVTLRCSPRSGDLSVYWYQQSLDQGLQFLIQYYNGEERAKGNILERFSAQQFPDLHSELNLSSLELGDSALYFCASSRDTNQPQHFGDGTRLSIL.

CDR3: CASSPLFRAPPEAFF. The DNA for the CDR3 is TGCGCCAGCAGCCCTTTATTCAGGGCCCCGCCTGAAGCTTTCTTT. V usage is TRBV4-1 and J usage is TRBJ1-1; weak D call: TRBD1 (5 bases). Germline-derived CDR1 and CDR2 are MGHRA and YSYEKL. The CDR3 sequence is 15 residues long. Trimming shortened V by 4 bases and J by 6 bases, and 18 bases separated the two germline ends.

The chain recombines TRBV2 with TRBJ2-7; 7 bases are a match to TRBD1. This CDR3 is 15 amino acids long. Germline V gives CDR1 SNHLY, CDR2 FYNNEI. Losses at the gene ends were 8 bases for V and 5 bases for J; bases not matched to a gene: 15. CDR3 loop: CASGKTHGQEDEQYF. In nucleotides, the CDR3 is TGTGCCAGCGGTAAAACCCATGGACAGGAGGACGAGCAGTACTTC.

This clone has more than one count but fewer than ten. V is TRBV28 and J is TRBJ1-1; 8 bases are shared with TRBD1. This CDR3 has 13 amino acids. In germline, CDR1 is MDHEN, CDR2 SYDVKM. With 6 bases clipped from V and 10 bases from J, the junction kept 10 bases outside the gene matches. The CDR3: CASSEGQANGAFF. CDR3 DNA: TGTGCCAGCAGCGAGGGACAGGCTAACGGAGCTTTCTTT.

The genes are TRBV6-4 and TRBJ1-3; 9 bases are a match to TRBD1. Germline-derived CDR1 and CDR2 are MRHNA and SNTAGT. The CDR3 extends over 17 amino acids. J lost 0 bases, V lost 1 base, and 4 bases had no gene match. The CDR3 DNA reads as TGTGCCAGCAGTGACTTACAGGGGGCGAGCTCTGGAAACACCATATATTTT. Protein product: CASSDLQGASSGNTIYF.

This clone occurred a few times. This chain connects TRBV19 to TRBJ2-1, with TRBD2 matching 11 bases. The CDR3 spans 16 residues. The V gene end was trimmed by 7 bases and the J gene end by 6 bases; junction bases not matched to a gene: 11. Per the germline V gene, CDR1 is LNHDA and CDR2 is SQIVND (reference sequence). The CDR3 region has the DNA TGTGCCAGTACGTCTACCCCTAGCGGGAGGATCAATGAGCAGTTCTTC. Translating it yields CASTSTPSGRINEQFF. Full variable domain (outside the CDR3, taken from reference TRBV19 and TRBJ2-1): DGGITQSPKYLFRKEGQNVTLSCEQNLNHDAMYWYRQDPGQGLRLIYYSQIVNDFQKGDIAEGYSVSREKKESFPLTVTSAQKNPTAFYLCASTSTPSGRINEQFFGPGTRLTVL.

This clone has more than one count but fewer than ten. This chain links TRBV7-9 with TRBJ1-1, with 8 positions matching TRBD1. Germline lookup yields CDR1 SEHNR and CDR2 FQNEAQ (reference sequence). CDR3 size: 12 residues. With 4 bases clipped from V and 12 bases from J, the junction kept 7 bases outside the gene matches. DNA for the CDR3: TGTGCCAGCAGCTATGGACAGGGATCGCCTTTCTTT. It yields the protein CASSYGQGSPFF. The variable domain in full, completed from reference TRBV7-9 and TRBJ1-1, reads DTGVSQNPRHKITKRGQNVTFRCDPISEHNRLYWYRQTLGQGPEFLTYFQNEAQLEKSRLLSDRFSAERPKGSFSTLEIQRTEQGDSAMYLCASSYGQGSPFFGQGTRLTVV.

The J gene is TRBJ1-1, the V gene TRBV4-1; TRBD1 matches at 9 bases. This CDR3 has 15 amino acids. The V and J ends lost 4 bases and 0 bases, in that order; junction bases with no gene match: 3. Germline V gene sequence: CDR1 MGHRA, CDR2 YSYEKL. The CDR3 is CASSRTGEMNTEAFF. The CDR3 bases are TGCGCCAGCAGCCGGACAGGGGAAATGAACACTGAAGCTTTCTTT.

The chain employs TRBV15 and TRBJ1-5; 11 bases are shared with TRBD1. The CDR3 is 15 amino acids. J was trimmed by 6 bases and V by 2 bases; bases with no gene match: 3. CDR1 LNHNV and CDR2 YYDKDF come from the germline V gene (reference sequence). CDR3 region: CATSRRDRGIQPQHF. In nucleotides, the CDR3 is TGTGCCACCAGCAGACGGGACAGGGGGATTCAGCCCCAGCATTTT.

This CDR3 reads CASSLVPGGYEQYF. CDR3 sequence (DNA): TGTGCCAGCAGCTTGGTTCCGGGGGGGTACGAGCAGTACTTC. This chain connects TRBV5-5 to TRBJ2-7; 8 bases map to TRBD2. The CDR3 extends over 14 amino acids. With V trimmed by 0 bases and J by 4 bases, 3 bases remained unmatched. Germline-derived CDR1 and CDR2 are SGHKS and YYEKEE (reference sequence).

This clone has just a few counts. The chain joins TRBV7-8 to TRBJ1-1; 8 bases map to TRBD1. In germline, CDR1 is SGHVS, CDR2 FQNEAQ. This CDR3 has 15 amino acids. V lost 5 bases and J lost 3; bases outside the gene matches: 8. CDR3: CASSATGGTDTEAFF. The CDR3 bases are TGTGCCAGCAGCGCCACAGGGGGGACCGACACTGAAGCTTTCTTT.

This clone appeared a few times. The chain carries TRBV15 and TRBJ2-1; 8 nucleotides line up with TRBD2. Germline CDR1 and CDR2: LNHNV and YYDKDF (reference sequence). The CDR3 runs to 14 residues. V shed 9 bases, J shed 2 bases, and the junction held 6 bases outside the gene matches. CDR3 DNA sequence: TGTGCCACACGTCGGGAGGGCCCCTACAATGAGCAGTTCTTC. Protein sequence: CATRREGPYNEQFF.

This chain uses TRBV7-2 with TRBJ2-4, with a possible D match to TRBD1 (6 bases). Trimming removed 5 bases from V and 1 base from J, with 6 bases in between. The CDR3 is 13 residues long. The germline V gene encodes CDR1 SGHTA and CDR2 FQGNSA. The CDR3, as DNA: TGTGCCAGCAGCGGACAGGCCAAAAACATTCAGTACTTC. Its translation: CASSGQAKNIQYF.

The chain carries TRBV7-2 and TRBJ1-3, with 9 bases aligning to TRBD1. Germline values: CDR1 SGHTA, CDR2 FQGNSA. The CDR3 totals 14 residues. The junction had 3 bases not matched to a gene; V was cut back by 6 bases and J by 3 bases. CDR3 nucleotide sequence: TGTGCCAGCAGACGACAGGGGGGTGGAAACACCATATATTTT. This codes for CASRRQGGGNTIYF.

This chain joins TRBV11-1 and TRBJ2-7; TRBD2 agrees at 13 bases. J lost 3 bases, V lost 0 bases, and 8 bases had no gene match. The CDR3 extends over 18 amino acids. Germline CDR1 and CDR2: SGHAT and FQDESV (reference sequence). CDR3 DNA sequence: TGTGCCAGCAGCTTAGCCACTAGCGGGAGGGCCAGGTTCTACGAGCAGTACTTC. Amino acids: CASSLATSGRARFYEQYF.

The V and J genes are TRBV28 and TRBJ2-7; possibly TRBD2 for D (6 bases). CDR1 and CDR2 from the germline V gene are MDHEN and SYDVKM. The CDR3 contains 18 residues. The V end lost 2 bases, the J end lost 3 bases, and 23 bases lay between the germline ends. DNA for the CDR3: TGTGCCAGCAGTTTAGTACCCCGGCGGCGGGGCGTATACTACGAGCAGTACTTC. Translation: CASSLVPRRRGVYYEQYF.

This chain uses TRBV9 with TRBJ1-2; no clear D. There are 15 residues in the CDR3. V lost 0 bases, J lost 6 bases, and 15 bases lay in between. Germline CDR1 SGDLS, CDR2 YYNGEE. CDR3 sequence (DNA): TGTGCCAGCAGCGTAGATGCAGGTACTTATGATGGCTACACCTTC. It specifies CASSVDAGTYDGYTF.

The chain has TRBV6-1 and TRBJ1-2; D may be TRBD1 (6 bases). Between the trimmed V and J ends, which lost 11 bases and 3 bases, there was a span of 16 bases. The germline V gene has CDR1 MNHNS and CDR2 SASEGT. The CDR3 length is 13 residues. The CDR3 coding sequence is TGTGCCGCAGGGGAAGGGACCCACTATGGCTACACCTTC. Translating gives CAAGEGTHYGYTF.

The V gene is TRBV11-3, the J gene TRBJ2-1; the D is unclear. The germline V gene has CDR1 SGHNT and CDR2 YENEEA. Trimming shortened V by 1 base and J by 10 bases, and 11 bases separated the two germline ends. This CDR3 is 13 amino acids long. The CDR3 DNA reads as TGTGCCAGCAGCTTAGGTCCTCAGCGCGAGCAGTTCTTC. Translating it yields CASSLGPQREQFF.

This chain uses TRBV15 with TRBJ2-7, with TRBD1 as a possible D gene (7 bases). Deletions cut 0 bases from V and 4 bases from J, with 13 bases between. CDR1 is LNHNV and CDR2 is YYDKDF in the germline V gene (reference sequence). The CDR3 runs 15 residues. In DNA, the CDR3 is TGTGCCACCAGCAGAGATGGCAGGGGGAGGTACGAGCAGTACTTC. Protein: CATSRDGRGRYEQYF.

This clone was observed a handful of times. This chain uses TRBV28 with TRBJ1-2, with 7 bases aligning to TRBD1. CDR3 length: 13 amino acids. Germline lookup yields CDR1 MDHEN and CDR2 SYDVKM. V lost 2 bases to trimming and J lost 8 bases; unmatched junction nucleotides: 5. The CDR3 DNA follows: TGTGCCAGCAGTTTAAAGGGGGCGCGGGGCTACACCTTC. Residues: CASSLKGARGYTF.

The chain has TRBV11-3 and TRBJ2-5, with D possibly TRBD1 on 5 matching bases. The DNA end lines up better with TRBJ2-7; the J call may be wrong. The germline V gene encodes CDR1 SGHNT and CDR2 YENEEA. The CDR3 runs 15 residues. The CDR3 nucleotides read TGTGCCAGCAGCTTGGGGCAGGGAAAGGACTACGAGCAGTACTTC. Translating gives CASSLGQGKDYEQYF.

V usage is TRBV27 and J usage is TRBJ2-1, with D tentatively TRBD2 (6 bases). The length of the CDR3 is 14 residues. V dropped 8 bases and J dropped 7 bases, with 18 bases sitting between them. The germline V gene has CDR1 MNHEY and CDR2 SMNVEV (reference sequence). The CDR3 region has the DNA TGTGCCAGCGGAGACCGCGGGGCATTGAATGAGCAGTTCTTC. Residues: CASGDRGALNEQFF.